The 30 T cell receptor beta chains below all came from one sample that was sequenced in a study of cytomegalovirus exposure and HLA in healthy donors. The method was immunoSEQ multiplex PCR; TCRdb's version includes in-frame clones alone and lacks a portion of them. Found here are roughly 82,000 clones, around 92% of them singletons; the top ten hold 0.55% to 0.75%. The sequencing input was PBMCs. These receptors were obtained from a man aged 18 to 30 in good health and CMV-seronegative.

The chain has TRBV4-1 and TRBJ2-2, with a possible D match to TRBD1 (6 bases). Germline loops: CDR1 MGHRA, CDR2 YSYEKL. Trimming left V 2 bases short and J 4 bases short, with 11 bases between. The CDR3 runs 15 residues. The CDR3 here is CASSQPGESTGELFF. The CDR3 DNA reads as TGCGCCAGCAGCCAACCAGGGGAGAGCACCGGGGAGCTGTTTTTT.

This rearrangement joins TRBV30 to TRBJ1-4; TRBD1 aligns across 9 bases. CDR3 length equals 15 residues. V lost 0 bases and J lost 4; bases outside the gene matches: 3. CDR1 is GTSNPN and CDR2 is SVGIG in the germline V gene (reference sequence). This CDR3 reads CAWSVGQGLNEKLFF. Here the CDR3 DNA reads TGTGCCTGGAGTGTAGGACAGGGGCTTAATGAAAAACTGTTTTTT. Full variable domain (rest looked up from reference TRBV30 and TRBJ1-4): SQTIHQWPATLVQPVGSPLSLECTVEGTSNPNLYWYRQAAGRGLQLLFYSVGIGQISSEVPQNLSASRPQDRQFILSSKKLLLSDSGFYLCAWSVGQGLNEKLFFGSGTQLSVL.

This sequence joins TRBV25-1 and TRBJ2-5; TRBD2 agrees at 9 bases. CDR1 MGHDK and CDR2 SYGVNS come from the germline V gene. The CDR3 is 15 residues long. With V trimmed by 4 bases and J by 4 bases, 7 bases remained unmatched. The CDR3 coding sequence is TGTGCCAGCAGTGTCATAGCGGGAGAAAGAGAGACCCAGTACTTC. Translating it yields CASSVIAGERETQYF.

The chain employs TRBV5-1 and TRBJ2-1, with 11 bases that match TRBD1. Germline values: CDR1 SGHRS, CDR2 YFSETQ. The CDR3 loop spans 17 amino acids. Losses at the gene ends were 3 bases for V and 0 bases for J; bases not matched to a gene: 5. CDR3 protein: CASSWGQGGSSYNEQFF. The DNA for the CDR3 is TGCGCCAGCAGCTGGGGACAGGGGGGAAGCTCCTACAATGAGCAGTTCTTC.

The V gene is TRBV5-1, the J gene TRBJ1-4, with TRBD1 identical over 7 bases. The CDR3 runs to 15 residues. V shed 4 bases, J shed 7 bases, and the junction held 10 bases outside the gene matches. Germline-derived CDR1 and CDR2 are SGHRS and YFSETQ. CDR3 protein: CASSGDRERGEKLFF. As DNA, the CDR3 is TGCGCCAGCAGCGGCGACAGGGAAAGAGGTGAAAAACTGTTTTTT.

The J gene is TRBJ2-1, the V gene TRBV5-4, with 7 bases fitting TRBD2. The CDR3 totals 14 residues. Germline V gene sequence: CDR1 SGHNT, CDR2 YYREEE (reference sequence). The trim removed 0 bases at V and 3 bases at J, leaving 0 bases unmatched. CDR3 in amino acids: CASSLGTSYNEQFF. CDR3 nucleotide sequence: TGTGCCAGCAGCTTGGGGACTAGCTACAATGAGCAGTTCTTC.

V is TRBV2 and J is TRBJ1-2, with 7 bases aligning to TRBD1. Germline V gives CDR1 SNHLY, CDR2 FYNNEI. V lost 4 bases to trimming and J lost 4 bases; unmatched junction nucleotides: 9. There are 15 residues in the CDR3. The CDR3 nucleotides are TGTGCCAGCAGTGTTCCCCAGGGGGGCACCTATGGCTACACCTTC. The encoded protein is CASSVPQGGTYGYTF.

CDR3 sequence reads: CASTFGVAGGKSSYEQYF. As DNA, the CDR3 is TGTGCCAGCACTTTTGGGGTAGCGGGAGGGAAGAGCTCCTACGAGCAGTACTTC. The rearrangement uses TRBV6-4 and TRBJ2-7, with 11 bases that match TRBD2. Germline assignment: CDR1 MRHNA and CDR2 SNTAGT. The length of the CDR3 is 18 residues. The V segment lost 7 bases and the J segment 0 bases; nucleotides outside the gene matches: 14.

Concerning this clone itself: The sample has other DNA sequences that encode this CDR3 too. The chain is built from TRBV19 and TRBJ1-2, with 8 bases aligning to TRBD1. V lost 3 bases, J lost 4 bases, and 4 bases stayed unmatched. Germline CDR1 and CDR2: LNHDA and SQIVND (reference sequence). CDR3 length: 14 amino acids. The CDR3 sequence: CASSIGQGAYGYTF. CDR3 sequence (DNA): TGTGCCAGTAGTATCGGGCAGGGGGCCTATGGCTACACCTTC.

V and J are TRBV4-3 and TRBJ2-7, with 9 bases lining up with TRBD2. Germline-derived CDR1 and CDR2 are LGHNA and YSLEER. With V trimmed by 0 bases and J by 4 bases, 4 bases remained unmatched. This CDR3 contains 15 residues. Here the CDR3 reads CASSQESSGRYEQYF. The CDR3 DNA reads as TGCGCCAGCAGCCAAGAGTCCAGCGGGAGGTACGAGCAGTACTTC.

This rearrangement joins TRBV5-4 to TRBJ2-7; 16 bases are a match to TRBD2. Germline lookup yields CDR1 SGHNT and CDR2 YYREEE (reference sequence). Trimming removed 4 bases from V and 3 bases from J; junction bases left unmatched: 10. The CDR3 is 18 amino acids. The CDR3 region has the DNA TGTGCCAGCAGCCAGCACCCGGGACTAGCGGGGGGGCTCTACGAGCAGTACTTC. It codes for CASSQHPGLAGGLYEQYF.

The V call is TRBV30, the J call TRBJ2-3, with 12 bases identical to TRBD2. The trim removed 0 bases at V and 5 bases at J, leaving 9 bases unmatched. The V gene's germline CDR1 is GTSNPN and CDR2 SVGIG (reference sequence). This CDR3 region has 17 residues. The CDR3 DNA follows: TGTGCCTGGAGTGTACTTCGGACTAGCGGGATTGGAGATACGCAGTATTTT. Protein product: CAWSVLRTSGIGDTQYF. The entire variable domain, with the rest obtained from reference TRBV30 and TRBJ2-3, is as follows: SQTIHQWPATLVQPVGSPLSLECTVEGTSNPNLYWYRQAAGRGLQLLFYSVGIGQISSEVPQNLSASRPQDRQFILSSKKLLLSDSGFYLCAWSVLRTSGIGDTQYFGPGTRLTVL.

The J gene is TRBJ2-7, the V gene TRBV7-9; D gene uncertain. The V gene lost 10 bases and the J gene lost 1 base, with 11 bases spanning the gap. In germline, CDR1 is SEHNR, CDR2 FQNEAQ (reference sequence). CDR3 size: 12 residues. Written as DNA, the CDR3 is TGTGCCATCCCGACTGGATCCTACGAGCAGTACTTC. Its protein is CAIPTGSYEQYF. Looking up the rest from reference TRBV7-9 and TRBJ2-7 gives the full variable domain: DTGVSQNPRHKITKRGQNVTFRCDPISEHNRLYWYRQTLGQGPEFLTYFQNEAQLEKSRLLSDRFSAERPKGSFSTLEIQRTEQGDSAMYLCAIPTGSYEQYFGPGTRLTVT.

The chain carries TRBV5-3 and TRBJ1-2; D gene uncertain. TRBV5-3 is marked as an open reading frame, function uncertain. Trimming left V 1 base short and J 9 bases short, with 10 bases between. CDR3 length: 12 residues. The CDR3 protein is CARSLSAGSYTF. The CDR3 region has the DNA TGTGCCAGAAGCTTGTCGGCAGGTAGCTACACCTTC.

The chain recombines TRBV19 with TRBJ1-5, with D hard to call. The CDR3 covers 16 residues. Trimming pared 3 bases from V and 3 bases from J, leaving 15 bases between. Germline assignment: CDR1 LNHDA and CDR2 SQIVND (reference sequence). The CDR3 protein is CASSIGGLLNNQPQHF. In DNA form, the CDR3 reads TGTGCCAGTAGTATTGGAGGCCTGCTTAACAATCAGCCCCAGCATTTT.

This chain joins TRBV5-8 and TRBJ1-6, with TRBD1 matching over 7 bases. CDR1 is SGHTS, CDR2 YDEGEE, per germline. The J segment lost 3 bases and the V segment lost 0 bases, leaving 6 bases of the junction unmatched. The CDR3 has 17 residues. Here the CDR3 DNA reads TGTGCCAGCAGCTTGGGGACAGGAGAGGTCTATAATTCACCCCTCCACTTT. It encodes CASSLGTGEVYNSPLHF.

Only one count was recorded for this clone. The chain recombines TRBV11-2 with TRBJ1-2; no reliable D call. Germline V lookup: CDR1 SGHAT, CDR2 FQNNGV. The CDR3 has 13 amino acids. V was clipped by 0 bases and J by 7 bases, with 9 bases between them. The CDR3 DNA follows: TGTGCCAGCAGCTTAGATCAAGTCGGTGGCTACACCTTC. Protein sequence: CASSLDQVGGYTF. The variable domain in full, completed from reference TRBV11-2 and TRBJ1-2, reads EAGVAQSPRYKIIEKRQSVAFWCNPISGHATLYWYQQILGQGPKLLIQFQNNGVVDDSQLPKDRFSAERLKGVDSTLKIQPAKLEDSAVYLCASSLDQVGGYTFGSGTRLTVV.

The chain couples TRBV6-1 to TRBJ2-2; 10 nucleotides agree with TRBD1. The junction had 3 bases not matched to a gene; V was cut back by 4 bases and J by 4 bases. CDR1 is MNHNS, CDR2 SASEGT, per germline. The CDR3 extends over 15 amino acids. In nucleotides, the CDR3 is TGTGCCAGCAGTGCCCGACAGGGGGCCACCGGGGAGCTGTTTTTT. The encoded protein is CASSARQGATGELFF.

This chain joins TRBV29-1 and TRBJ2-1; D call uncertain. The CDR3 contains 14 residues. CDR1 and CDR2 (germline): SQVTM, ANQGSEA. V was trimmed by 4 bases and J by 7 bases, leaving 17 bases between them. CDR3 DNA sequence: TGCAGCGTTGCCCATTGGAGATCTGAGAATGAGCAGTTCTTC. This translates into CSVAHWRSENEQFF.

CDR3 amino acids: CASSLRQGTGELFF. The CDR3 DNA follows: TGCGCCAGCAGCTTGCGTCAGGGCACCGGGGAGCTGTTTTTT. The J gene is TRBJ2-2, the V gene TRBV5-1; D possibly corresponds to TRBD1 (5 bases). This CDR3 spans 14 amino acids. V lost 1 base and J lost 4, with 8 bases in between. Germline V gene sequence: CDR1 SGHRS, CDR2 YFSETQ.

V usage is TRBV11-3 and J usage is TRBJ2-3, with TRBD2 matching over 9 bases. This CDR3 is built from 16 residues. The trim removed 5 bases at V and 0 bases at J, leaving 6 bases unmatched. In germline, CDR1 is SGHNT, CDR2 YENEEA. DNA for the CDR3: TGTGCCAGCAGCCACGCGGGGGGGAGTAGCACAGATACGCAGTATTTT. Translating it yields CASSHAGGSSTDTQYF.

The chain recombines TRBV9 with TRBJ2-3; weak D call: TRBD2 (5 bases). The ends were cut back, 6 bases at V and 0 bases at J, with 11 bases in the middle. The CDR3 is 14 residues long. Per germline, CDR1 SGDLS and CDR2 YYNGEE. The CDR3 DNA is TGTGCCAGCAACCTCGGACTCAGCACAGATACGCAGTATTTT. Residues: CASNLGLSTDTQYF.

The V and J genes are TRBV5-1 and TRBJ1-3, with TRBD1 matching over 8 bases. CDR3 length: 18 residues. The germline gives CDR1 SGHRS, CDR2 YFSETQ. Losses at the gene ends were 3 bases for V and 0 bases for J; bases not matched to a gene: 11. DNA for the CDR3: TGCGCCAGCAGCTCCTCAATTCAGGGGGCGAGCTCTGGAAACACCATATATTTT. It specifies CASSSSIQGASSGNTIYF. Variable domain in full (rest from reference TRBV5-1 and TRBJ1-3): KAGVTQTPRYLIKTRGQQVTLSCSPISGHRSVSWYQQTPGQGLQFLFEYFSETQRNKGNFPGRFSGRQFSNSRSEMNVSTLELGDSALYLCASSSSIQGASSGNTIYFGEGSWLTVV.

The CDR3 spells CAWSLETTLQETQYF. The CDR3 DNA follows: TGTGCCTGGAGTCTGGAGACTACCCTTCAAGAGACCCAGTACTTC. This rearrangement joins TRBV30 to TRBJ2-5, with D perhaps TRBD2 (5 bases). V was shortened by 2 bases and J by 2 bases, with 15 bases between the two germline ends. The CDR3 is 15 residues long. From germline, CDR1 is GTSNPN and CDR2 SVGIG (reference sequence).

The rearrangement links TRBV9 to TRBJ2-5; 14 bases fit TRBD2. The junction had 3 bases not matched to a gene; V was cut back by 3 bases and J by 2 bases. From germline, CDR1 is SGDLS and CDR2 YYNGEE. The length of the CDR3 is 16 residues. CDR3: CASSDRTSGGQETQYF. CDR3 nucleotides: TGTGCCAGCAGCGATCGGACTAGCGGGGGGCAAGAGACCCAGTACTTC.

The genes are TRBV5-4 and TRBJ2-1, with D perhaps TRBD2 (5 bases). The germline V gene encodes CDR1 SGHNT and CDR2 YYREEE (reference sequence). This CDR3 comprises 12 residues. V lost 4 bases to trimming and J lost 10 bases, with 12 bases between them. In DNA, the CDR3 is TGTGCCAGCAGCGAAGTGCGAGGGGAGCAGTTCTTC. Residues: CASSEVRGEQFF.

V gene TRBV27 combines with J gene TRBJ1-2, with 9 positions matching TRBD1. Germline CDR1 and CDR2: MNHEY and SMNVEV (reference sequence). Trimming removed 6 bases from V and 1 base from J; junction bases left unmatched: 9. The CDR3 sequence is 16 residues long. Written as DNA, the CDR3 is TGTGCCAGCAGCTTCCTAGGGACAGGGCGTAACTATGGCTACACCTTC. It yields the protein CASSFLGTGRNYGYTF.

This sequence joins TRBV7-9 and TRBJ1-1; D is unclear. Deletions cut 8 bases from V and 4 bases from J, with 11 bases between. This CDR3 spans 12 amino acids. Per germline, CDR1 SEHNR and CDR2 FQNEAQ (reference sequence). Here the CDR3 DNA reads TGTGCCAGCGGGCCAGTTCCCACTGAAGCTTTCTTT. Protein sequence: CASGPVPTEAFF.

The rearrangement joins TRBV21-1 to TRBJ1-2. TRBV21-1 is a pseudogene segment. There are 11 residues in the CDR3. The CDR3 is CAEGLYYGYTF. The CDR3 coding sequence is TGTGCCGAAGGACTTTACTATGGCTACACCTTC.

This chain joins TRBV6-5 and TRBJ2-7; perhaps TRBD2 as D (5 bases). Germline V gene sequence: CDR1 MNHEY, CDR2 SVGAGI. The CDR3 consists of 14 residues. The V end lost 4 bases, the J end lost 5 bases, and 15 bases lay between the germline ends. The DNA of the CDR3 is TGTGCCAGCAGTTCCAGCGGACCCTACGACGAGCAGTACTTC. Translated, it gives CASSSSGPYDEQYF.